The clone carrying this T cell receptor beta chain was seen at least ten times. No antigen is known for it. Unmatched junction bases numbered 9, after V lost 7 bases and J lost 6 bases. The length of the CDR3 is 14 residues. Germline V gene lookup returns CDR1 LNHDA and CDR2 SQIVND (reference sequence). Samples came from axillary lymph nodes draining the breast cancer. The sample comes from a study of breast tumors, draining lymph nodes, adjacent tissues. Study-level findings and limits: Tumors had less TCR diversity than lymph nodes, more than nontumor tissue. Data only fit, rather than demonstrated, lymph node origin of most tumor T cells.

TCRdb used MiXCR to reprocess the multiplex PCR reads, holding one entry per CDR3 protein. The table has about 120,000 distinct CDR3 sequences, nearly 20% seen once. The J gene is TRBJ2-7, the V gene TRBV19, with TRBD1 identical over 10 bases. Input material: axillary lymph node tissue. The clonotype comes from a female donor with breast cancer. Some clones in this sample may be carry-over from other donors' samples. Written as DNA, the CDR3 is TGTGCCAGTAACGCCGGGACAGGGGCCGCCGAGCAGTACTTC. Its translation is CASNAGTGAAEQYF.